This TCR beta chain comes out of a study of shared clonotypes between healthy human individuals. Background on the study: Per-donor plates numbered three CD4 naive, three CD4 memory, two CD8 naive and one CD8 memory. Findings of the study overall: Some naive CD4 clonotypes, approximately 4.5%, turned up in common across four donors.

To note about this clone: Its specificity is not known.

Profiled with immunoSEQ multiplex PCR; TCRdb holds only in-frame clones, not every one. The table has 2.3 million or so clones, about 92% seen once; the top ten hold 0.35% to 0.5%. Everyone who donated was a Caucasian adult who lived in Nashville, Tennessee. Both subsets, CD45RA+ naive and CD45RA-negative memory, were split from the CD4+ cells. CDR1 and CDR2 from the germline V gene are SGHVS and FQNEAQ. The CDR3 loop spans 16 amino acids. V dropped 2 bases and J dropped 4 bases, with 14 bases sitting between them. V is TRBV7-8 and J is TRBJ2-2, with D perhaps TRBD1 or TRBD2 (6 bases each). Sequencing input: naive CD4+ T cells from PBMCs. As to subset: CD45RA+ positively selected. The source of this sequence is a man aged 18 to 29 in good health. Some clones in this sample may be carry-over from other donors' samples. CDR3 nucleotide sequence: TGTGCCAGCAGCTTAATCGGGGGCAGGGGCACCGGGGAGCTGTTTTTT. It is translated as CASSLIGGRGTGELFF.